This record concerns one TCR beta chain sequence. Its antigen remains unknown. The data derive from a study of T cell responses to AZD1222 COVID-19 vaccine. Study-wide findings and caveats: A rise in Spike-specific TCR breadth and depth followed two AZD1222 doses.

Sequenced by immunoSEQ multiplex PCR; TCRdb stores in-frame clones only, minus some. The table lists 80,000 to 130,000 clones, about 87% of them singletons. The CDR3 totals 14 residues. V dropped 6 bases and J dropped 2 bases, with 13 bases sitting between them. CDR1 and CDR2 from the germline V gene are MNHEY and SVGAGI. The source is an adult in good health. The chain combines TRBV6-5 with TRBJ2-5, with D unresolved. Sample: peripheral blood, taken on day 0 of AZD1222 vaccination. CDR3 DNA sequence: TGTGCCAGCAGCGCCGGAGACCCTCAAGAGACCCAGTACTTC. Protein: CASSAGDPQETQYF.